The rows below give T cell receptor beta chains drawn from one sample of a study of blood T cell repertoires in COVID-19. Profiled with immunoSEQ multiplex PCR; TCRdb holds only in-frame clones, not every one. Here the sample spans tens of thousands of clones, roughly 86% being singletons. The material sequenced was peripheral blood. The receptors were sampled from a human donor in a cohort sampled during active COVID-19. The CDR3 runs from the conserved cysteine through the conserved F or W. D genes are given only for firm matches. Clone size is given for some rows only: seen once, a few or many times, or a class if the clone is expanded.

V gene	clone size	J gene	D gene	CDR3 protein	CDR3 DNA
TRBV24-1	NA	TRBJ1-5	TRBD1	CATRTGTGGWQPQHF	TGTGCCACCAGAACCGGGACAGGGGGCTGGCAGCCCCAGCATTTT
TRBV18	few	TRBJ1-2	NA	CASSPTTGVGYGYTF	TGTGCCAGCTCACCAACGACAGGAGTCGGCTATGGCTACACCTTC
TRBV19	NA	TRBJ1-5	TRBD1	CASSIQGAFNQPQHF	TGTGCCAGTAGTATACAGGGGGCTTTCAATCAGCCCCAGCATTTT
TRBV29-1	NA	TRBJ1-1	NA	CSVEESTGTEAFF	TGCAGCGTTGAAGAGTCGACCGGGACTGAAGCTTTCTTT
TRBV29-1	few	TRBJ2-7	TRBD1	CSATNLLGQGSHEQYF	TGCAGCGCCACAAACCTGCTGGGACAGGGATCTCACGAGCAGTACTTC
TRBV21-1	NA	TRBJ2-7	NA	CASSKVLREGQGASYEQYF	TGTGCCAGCAGCAAAGTATTGCGGGAAGGACAGGGGGCTTCCTACGAGCAGTACTTC
TRBV11-2	NA	TRBJ2-1	TRBD2	CASSLNSGGSGFF	TGTGCCAGCAGCTTAAATAGCGGGGGGTCCGGGTTCTTC
TRBV15	NA	TRBJ1-5	NA	CATSGGNQPQHF	TGTGCCACCAGCGGGGGGAATCAGCCCCAGCATTTT
TRBV6-2/TRBV6-3	NA	TRBJ1-1	NA	CASSLSGDTEAFF	TGTGCCAGCAGTTTATCAGGGGACACTGAAGCTTTCTTT
TRBV6-5	once	TRBJ2-3	NA	CASSLPGNTDTQYF	TGTGCCAGCAGTCTACCGGGAAACACAGATACGCAGTATTTT
TRBV19	NA	TRBJ2-7	NA	CASSPNRDKKPLEQYF	TGTGCCAGTAGTCCTAACCGGGACAAAAAACCCCTCGAGCAGTACTTC
TRBV7-6	NA	TRBJ2-1	TRBD1	CASSSTPGQGYNEQFF	TGTGCCAGCAGCTCCACCCCGGGACAGGGATACAATGAGCAGTTCTTC
TRBV5-5	NA	TRBJ1-2	NA	CASSFGAGPSGGYTF	TGTGCCAGCAGTTTTGGGGCGGGGCCCTCGGGTGGCTACACCTTC
TRBV13	NA	TRBJ1-6	TRBD1	CASSRRTGGRSPLHF	TGTGCCAGCAGCCGACGGACAGGGGGAAGGTCACCCCTCCACTTT
TRBV6-5	NA	TRBJ1-5	NA	CASSYSKGYNQPQHF	TGTGCCAGCAGTTACTCAAAGGGGTACAATCAGCCCCAGCATTTT
TRBV4-1	NA	TRBJ2-7	NA	CASSQDENGGWSEQYF	TGCGCCAGCAGCCAAGATGAAAACGGAGGTTGGAGCGAGCAGTACTTC
TRBV12-3/TRBV12-4	NA	TRBJ2-7	TRBD2	CGSGTSGGAVQYF	TGTGGTTCCGGGACTAGCGGGGGGGCCGTGCAGTACTTC